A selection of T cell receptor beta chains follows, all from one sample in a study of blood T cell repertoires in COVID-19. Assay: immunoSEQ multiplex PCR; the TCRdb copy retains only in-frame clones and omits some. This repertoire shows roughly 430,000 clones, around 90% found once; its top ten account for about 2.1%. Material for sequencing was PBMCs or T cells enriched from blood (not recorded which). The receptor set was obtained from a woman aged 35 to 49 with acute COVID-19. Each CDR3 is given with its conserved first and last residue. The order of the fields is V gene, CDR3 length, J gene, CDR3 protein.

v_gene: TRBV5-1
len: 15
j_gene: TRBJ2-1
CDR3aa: CASSLASGGAFEQFF

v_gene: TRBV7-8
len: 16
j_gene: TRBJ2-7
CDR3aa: CASSSADRGASYEQYF

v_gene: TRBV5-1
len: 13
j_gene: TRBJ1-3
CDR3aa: CASMAGGADTIYF

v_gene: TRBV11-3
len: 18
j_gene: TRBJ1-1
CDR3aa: CASSLGVGTGGGGTEAFF

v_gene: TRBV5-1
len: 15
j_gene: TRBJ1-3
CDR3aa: CASSLEGDSGNTIYF

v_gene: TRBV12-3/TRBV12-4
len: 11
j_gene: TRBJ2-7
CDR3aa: CASTYDYEQYF

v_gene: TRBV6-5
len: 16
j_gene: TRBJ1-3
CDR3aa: CASSYSILPSGNTIYF

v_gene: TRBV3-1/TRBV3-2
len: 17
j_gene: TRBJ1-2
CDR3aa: CASSQDRERGRRYGYTF

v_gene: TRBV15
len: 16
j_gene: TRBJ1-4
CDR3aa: CATSRGRTATNEKLFF

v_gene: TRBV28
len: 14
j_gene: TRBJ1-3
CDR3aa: CASSSQRPGNTIYF

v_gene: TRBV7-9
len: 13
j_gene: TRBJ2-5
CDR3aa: CASSLRQGETQYF

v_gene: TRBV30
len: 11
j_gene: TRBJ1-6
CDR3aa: CAWKGAAFLHF

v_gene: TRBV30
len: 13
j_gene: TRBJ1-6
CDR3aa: CAWSVREDSPLHF

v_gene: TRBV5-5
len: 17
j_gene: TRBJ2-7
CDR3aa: CASRAGLGGGPSYEQYF

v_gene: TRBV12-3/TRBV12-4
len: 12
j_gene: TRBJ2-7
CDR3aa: CASSPPLREQYF

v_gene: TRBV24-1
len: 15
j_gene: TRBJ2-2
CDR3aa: CATSDLLSGGGELFF

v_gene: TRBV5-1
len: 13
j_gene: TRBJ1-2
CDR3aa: CGGLRGAKYGYTF

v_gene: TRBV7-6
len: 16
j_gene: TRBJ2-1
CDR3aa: CASSQMTSGGFNEQFF

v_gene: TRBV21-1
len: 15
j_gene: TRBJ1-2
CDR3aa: CASSTDRGRVYGYTF

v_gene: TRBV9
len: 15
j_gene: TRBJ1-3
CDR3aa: CASSAAGRSGNTIYF

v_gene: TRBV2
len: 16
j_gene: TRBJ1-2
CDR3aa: CASSDPMGSGVSGYTF

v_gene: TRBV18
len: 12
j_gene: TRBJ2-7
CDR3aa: CASSPSRYEQYF

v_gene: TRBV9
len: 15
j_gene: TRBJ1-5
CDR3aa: CASSAAIGRNQPQHF

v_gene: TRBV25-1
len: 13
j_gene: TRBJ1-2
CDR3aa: CASTADREYGYTF

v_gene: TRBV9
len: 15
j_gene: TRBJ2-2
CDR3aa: CASIPGQGYTGELFF

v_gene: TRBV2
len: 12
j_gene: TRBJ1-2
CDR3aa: CASSTQGSGYTF

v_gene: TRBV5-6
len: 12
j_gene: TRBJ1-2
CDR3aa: CASLNRGYGYTF

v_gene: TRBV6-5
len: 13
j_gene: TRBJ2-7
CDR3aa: CASSWDRGYEQYF

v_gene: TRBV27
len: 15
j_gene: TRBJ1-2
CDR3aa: CASSFKGQGSYGYTF

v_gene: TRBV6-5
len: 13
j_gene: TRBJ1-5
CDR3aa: CASRGGQWTPQHF

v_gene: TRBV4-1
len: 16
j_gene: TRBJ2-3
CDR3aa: CASSQDLAGGQDTQYF

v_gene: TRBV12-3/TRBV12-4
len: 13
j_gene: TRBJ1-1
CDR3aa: CASRSTGFAEAFF

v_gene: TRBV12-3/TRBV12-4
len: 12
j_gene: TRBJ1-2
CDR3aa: CASTMGGSGYTF

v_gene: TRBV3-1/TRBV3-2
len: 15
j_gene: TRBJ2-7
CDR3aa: CASSPHPRRNYEQYF

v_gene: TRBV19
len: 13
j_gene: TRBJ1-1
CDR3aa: CASSTNRGTEAFF

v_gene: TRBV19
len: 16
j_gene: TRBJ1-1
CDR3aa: CASSITGRTMNTEAFF

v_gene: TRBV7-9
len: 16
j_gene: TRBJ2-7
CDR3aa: CASSLGQGVDSYEQYF

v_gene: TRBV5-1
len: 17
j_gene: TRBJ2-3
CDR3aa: CASSPRGRDRVTDTQYF

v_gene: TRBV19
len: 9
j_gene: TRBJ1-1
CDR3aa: CASSPPFFF

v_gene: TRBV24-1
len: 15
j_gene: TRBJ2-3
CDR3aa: CATSGPTIGTDTQYF

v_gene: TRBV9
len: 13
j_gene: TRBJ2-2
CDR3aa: CASSEYSPGELFF

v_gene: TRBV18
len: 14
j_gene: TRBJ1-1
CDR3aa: CASSPNRMNTEAFF

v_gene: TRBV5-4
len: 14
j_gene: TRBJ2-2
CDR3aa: CASSLGRGIGELFF

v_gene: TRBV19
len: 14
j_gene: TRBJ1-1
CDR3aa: CASSQGGGVTEAFF

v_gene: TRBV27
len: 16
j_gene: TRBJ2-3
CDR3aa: CARGLNRGASTDTQYF

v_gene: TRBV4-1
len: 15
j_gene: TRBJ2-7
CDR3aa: CASSQDRPDSHEQYF

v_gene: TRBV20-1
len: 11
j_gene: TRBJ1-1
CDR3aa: CSATPRYEAFF

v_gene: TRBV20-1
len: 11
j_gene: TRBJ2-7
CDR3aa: CSAIGVYEQYF

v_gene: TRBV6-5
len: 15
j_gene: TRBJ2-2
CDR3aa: CASRAMGANTGELFF

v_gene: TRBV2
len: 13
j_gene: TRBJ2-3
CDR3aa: CARSGESTDTQYF

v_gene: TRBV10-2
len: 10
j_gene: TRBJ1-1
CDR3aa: CASGAGLAFF

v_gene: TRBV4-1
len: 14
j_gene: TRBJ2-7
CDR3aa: CASSQPISSYEQYF

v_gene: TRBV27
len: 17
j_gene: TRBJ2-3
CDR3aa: CASRVITSGPDTDTQYF

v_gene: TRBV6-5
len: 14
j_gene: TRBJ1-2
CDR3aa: CASSYQGSPYGYTF

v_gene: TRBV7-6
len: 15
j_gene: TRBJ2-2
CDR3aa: CASSSRDRSTGELFF

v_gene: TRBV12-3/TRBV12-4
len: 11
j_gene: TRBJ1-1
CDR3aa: CASSQDSLAFF

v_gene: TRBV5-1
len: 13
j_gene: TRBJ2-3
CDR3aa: CASSRTGEDTQYF

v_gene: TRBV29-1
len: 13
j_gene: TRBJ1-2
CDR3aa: CSVDDRGRGGYTF

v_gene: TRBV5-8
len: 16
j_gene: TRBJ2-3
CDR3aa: CASSLGLTFNTDTQYF

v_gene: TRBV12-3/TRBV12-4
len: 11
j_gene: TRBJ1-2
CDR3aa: CASSQGRGYTF